These 24 T cell receptor beta chains were sequenced from one sample in a study of cytomegalovirus exposure and HLA in healthy donors. Both 60 Vbeta primers and 13 Jbeta primers went into the PCR. The data were produced by immunoSEQ multiplex PCR, yet TCRdb's version contains in-frame clones alone and is incomplete. The data contain more than 150,000 clones, 81% of them singletons. Sequenced sample: PBMCs. Receptors were obtained from a woman between 18 and 29 years old in good health and CMV-seropositive.

This rearrangement joins TRBV7-9 to TRBJ1-2; 7 nucleotides align to TRBD1. Germline CDR1 reads SEHNR; CDR2 reads FQNEAQ (reference sequence). The CDR3 runs 14 residues. The V segment lost 2 bases and the J segment 4 bases; nucleotides outside the gene matches: 4. DNA of the CDR3: TGTGCCAGCAGCTTACAGGGGGTCGTCTATGGCTACACCTTC. Translation: CASSLQGVVYGYTF.

The CDR3 DNA follows: TGTGCCTGGAGTACGGGGATGGTGGCCAAAGAGACCCAGTACTTC. It yields the protein CAWSTGMVAKETQYF. The chain joins TRBV30 to TRBJ2-5; D may be TRBD2 (5 bases). Trimming left V 2 bases short and J 3 bases short, with 16 bases between. In germline, CDR1 is GTSNPN, CDR2 SVGIG (reference sequence). The CDR3 is 15 amino acids. The variable domain in full, with the rest retrieved from reference TRBV30 and TRBJ2-5, is SQTIHQWPATLVQPVGSPLSLECTVEGTSNPNLYWYRQAAGRGLQLLFYSVGIGQISSEVPQNLSASRPQDRQFILSSKKLLLSDSGFYLCAWSTGMVAKETQYFGPGTRLLVL.

This chain connects TRBV27 to TRBJ2-5; tentative D call: TRBD2 (6 bases). Trimming cost V 5 bases and J 7 bases, with 17 bases left between them. This CDR3 comprises 14 residues. Germline loops: CDR1 MNHEY, CDR2 SMNVEV (reference sequence). The CDR3 sequence: CASSSAGGSATQYF. The CDR3 region has the DNA TGTGCCAGCAGTAGTGCCGGGGGAAGTGCGACCCAGTACTTC.

The V and J genes are TRBV6-5 and TRBJ1-5, with TRBD1 as a possible D gene (5 bases). This CDR3 has 14 residues. V shed 5 bases and J shed 3 bases, with 11 bases lying between them. The germline CDR1 and CDR2 sequences are MNHEY and SVGAGI. The CDR3 region is CASSAPGVNQPQHF. The CDR3 DNA sequence: TGTGCCAGCAGTGCCCCGGGGGTCAATCAGCCCCAGCATTTT.

The V gene is TRBV6-1, the J gene TRBJ2-1, with D maybe TRBD1 (6 bases). The CDR3 sequence is 13 residues long. Germline V CDR1 and CDR2: MNHNS, SASEGT. The V end lost 6 bases, the J end lost 4 bases, and 10 bases lay between the germline ends. Written as DNA, the CDR3 is TGTGCCAGCAGCCTAGACAGGTACAATGAGCAGTTCTTC. Translated, it gives CASSLDRYNEQFF.

The rearrangement uses TRBV5-5 and TRBJ2-3; TRBD2 agrees at 8 bases. The CDR3 has 12 amino acids. Germline V gene data show CDR1 as SGHKS and CDR2 as YYEKEE (reference sequence). V shed 6 bases, J shed 5 bases, and the junction held 2 bases outside the gene matches. For the CDR3, the DNA is TGTGCCAGCACCGGGGGGGGAGATACGCAGTATTTT. Translated: CASTGGGDTQYF.

The chain couples TRBV15 to TRBJ2-1; 10 bases map to TRBD1. With 0 bases clipped from V and 5 bases from J, the junction kept 7 bases outside the gene matches. The germline CDR1 and CDR2 sequences are LNHNV and YYDKDF (reference sequence). CDR3 size: 17 residues. The CDR3 sequence: CATSRERQGAGNNEQFF. CDR3 sequence (DNA): TGTGCCACCAGCAGAGAGAGACAGGGGGCGGGAAACAATGAGCAGTTCTTC.

The rearrangement joins TRBV7-6 to TRBJ2-5; D possibly corresponds to TRBD2 (5 bases). The CDR3 is 15 residues long. V shed 6 bases and J shed 2 bases, with 16 bases lying between them. Germline CDR1 is SGHVS and CDR2 is FNYEAQ. This chain's CDR3 is CASRAGIPPQETQYF. As DNA, the CDR3 is TGTGCCAGCAGGGCCGGGATTCCACCGCAAGAGACCCAGTACTTC. Together with reference TRBV7-6 and TRBJ2-5, the CDR3 gives the full variable domain: GAGVSQSPRYKVTKRGQDVALRCDPISGHVSLYWYRQALGQGPEFLTYFNYEAQQDKSGLPNDRFSAERPEGSISTLTIQRTEQRDSAMYRCASRAGIPPQETQYFGPGTRLLVL.

This clone was seen a few times. The chain employs TRBV6-6 and TRBJ2-2; 14 bases match TRBD2. The CDR3 has 15 amino acids. V lost 8 bases and J lost 7; bases outside the gene matches: 6. The V gene's germline CDR1 is MNHNY and CDR2 SVGAGI (reference sequence). CDR3: CASQTSGGGIGELFF. CDR3 DNA: TGTGCCAGCCAGACTAGCGGGGGGGGGATCGGGGAGCTGTTTTTT.

This clone was observed a few times. An end of the junction does not agree with germline; a read error may underlie this. Other DNA variants within this sample encode the same CDR3. This chain joins TRBV4-1 and TRBJ2-2; D not certain. This CDR3 spans 14 amino acids. Germline assignment: CDR1 MGHRA and CDR2 YSYEKL. CDR3 in DNA: TGTGCCAGCAGCCAAGATCATGAGCCCGGGGAGCTGTTTTTT. It codes for CASSQDHEPGELFF.

This clone was seen only a few times. This sequence joins TRBV6-4 and TRBJ2-2, with D hard to call. Trimming stripped 5 bases from V and 5 bases from J, with 9 bases between. This CDR3 has 13 residues. Germline V CDR1 and CDR2: MRHNA, SNTAGT. CDR3 loop: CASSPADTGELFF. The CDR3 nucleotides read TGTGCCAGCAGTCCGGCGGATACCGGGGAGCTGTTTTTT.

The chain has TRBV5-1 and TRBJ2-7, with 7 bases aligning to TRBD2. V lost 3 bases, J lost 2 bases, and 8 bases stayed unmatched. Germline V gene sequence: CDR1 SGHRS, CDR2 YFSETQ. The CDR3 has 15 residues. DNA of the CDR3: TGCGCCAGCAGCTCCCAAGCGGGGCCTACCTACGAGCAGTACGTC. It yields the protein CASSSQAGPTYEQYV.

This rearrangement joins TRBV6-5 to TRBJ2-7, with a possible D match to TRBD1 (5 bases). The V gene's germline CDR1 is MNHEY and CDR2 SVGAGI. The CDR3 runs 12 residues. The V gene lost 10 bases and the J gene lost 0 bases, with 10 bases spanning the gap. In DNA form, the CDR3 reads TGTGCCACCCGACAGAGCTCCTACGAGCAGTACTTC. This gives the protein CATRQSSYEQYF.

The chain has TRBV9 and TRBJ1-2; 9 bases align to TRBD1. CDR1 and CDR2 from the germline V gene are SGDLS and YYNGEE. The V and J ends lost 4 bases and 5 bases, in that order; junction bases with no gene match: 9. This CDR3 has 15 amino acids. The CDR3 sequence: CASSLNPGQGYGYTF. CDR3 bases: TGTGCCAGCAGCTTAAACCCGGGACAGGGATATGGCTACACCTTC.

The J gene is TRBJ1-1, the V gene TRBV9; 12 bases map to TRBD1. CDR1 is SGDLS and CDR2 is YYNGEE in the germline V gene. The trim removed 1 base at V and 7 bases at J, leaving 11 bases unmatched. The CDR3 is made up of 17 amino acids. CDR3 amino acids: CASSVRPGTGGDLEAFF. The DNA for the CDR3 is TGTGCCAGCAGCGTACGCCCGGGGACAGGGGGCGACCTTGAAGCTTTCTTT.

This chain joins TRBV10-1 and TRBJ1-6; D remains unclear. CDR1 is WNHNN and CDR2 is SYGVQD in the germline V gene (reference sequence). The V end lost 3 bases, the J end lost 9 bases, and 6 bases lay between the germline ends. The CDR3 covers 12 residues. The CDR3 spells CASSDTASPLHF. The CDR3 nucleotides are TGCGCCAGCAGTGATACAGCTTCACCCCTCCACTTT.

V and J are TRBV28 and TRBJ2-3; 10 bases match TRBD2. Germline trimming cut 2 bases from V and 6 bases from J; bases unmatched to any gene: 5. Germline loops: CDR1 MDHEN, CDR2 SYDVKM. The CDR3 sequence is 15 residues long. The CDR3 coding sequence is TGTGCCAGCAGTTTACTAGCGGGGGTGGCTGATACGCAGTATTTT. It translates to CASSLLAGVADTQYF.

The chain employs TRBV7-9 and TRBJ2-5; 9 bases agree with TRBD1. This CDR3 is built from 13 residues. CDR1 and CDR2 from the germline V gene are SEHNR and FQNEAQ (reference sequence). The V gene end was trimmed by 6 bases and the J gene end by 5 bases; junction bases not matched to a gene: 4. As DNA, the CDR3 is TGTGCCAGCAGGGACAGGGGTGGCGAGACCCAGTACTTC. Its translation is CASRDRGGETQYF.

The CDR3 region is CASSPSGRDGTEAFF. DNA for the CDR3: TGCGCCAGCAGCCCTTCTGGGCGGGACGGTACTGAAGCTTTCTTT. V is TRBV5-1 and J is TRBJ1-1, with a tentative D call TRBD1 (5 bases). The CDR3 spans 15 residues. The V end lost 4 bases, the J end lost 5 bases, and 18 bases lay between the germline ends. Looked up from germline, CDR1 is SGHRS and CDR2 is YFSETQ.

A word on this clone: The same CDR3 can be traced to other DNA sequences in this sample. V gene TRBV30 combines with J gene TRBJ1-3; possibly TRBD1 for D (6 bases). CDR1 and CDR2 from the germline V gene are GTSNPN and SVGIG (reference sequence). The V end was cut by 3 bases, the J end by 0 bases, with 9 bases between. This CDR3 is 14 amino acids long. The CDR3 nucleotides read TGTGCCTGGAGCACAGGGAGCTCTGGAAACACCATATATTTT. This codes for CAWSTGSSGNTIYF.

The gene calls are TRBV13 and TRBJ2-1; 7 bases are shared with TRBD2. Germline CDR1 reads PRHDT; CDR2 reads FYEKMQ (reference sequence). The J segment lost 14 bases and the V segment lost 0 bases, leaving 10 bases of the junction unmatched. This CDR3 is built from 14 residues. CDR3 sequence: CASSLGRGAGSKFF. The CDR3 bases are TGTGCCAGCAGCTTAGGCCGGGGAGCGGGGTCTAAGTTCTTC.

The chain carries TRBV4-1 and TRBJ2-7; D may be TRBD1 (5 bases). Germline CDR1 MGHRA, CDR2 YSYEKL. With 1 base removed from V and 1 base from J, the gap between germline ends came to 11 bases. The CDR3 runs to 15 residues. In nucleotides, the CDR3 is TGCGCCAGCAGCCAAGGGGGCACCCGTTCCTACGAGCAGTACTTC. Residues: CASSQGGTRSYEQYF.

The chain recombines TRBV6-5 with TRBJ1-2; D not resolved. The CDR3 extends over 13 amino acids. CDR1 MNHEY and CDR2 SVGAGI come from the germline V gene. Deletions cut 6 bases from V and 2 bases from J, with 10 bases between. CDR3 DNA: TGTGCCAGCAGCGTAGGAGGGAACTATGGCTACACCTTC. Encoded protein: CASSVGGNYGYTF.

The chain links TRBV9 to TRBJ1-1; D possibly corresponds to TRBD1 (5 bases). CDR1 and CDR2 (germline): SGDLS, YYNGEE. V was cut by 4 bases and J by 4 bases, with 14 bases left in between. The CDR3 totals 14 residues. CDR3 protein: CASSPGGGRTEAFF. The DNA for the CDR3 is TGTGCCAGCAGCCCCGGGGGAGGGCGCACTGAAGCTTTCTTT.